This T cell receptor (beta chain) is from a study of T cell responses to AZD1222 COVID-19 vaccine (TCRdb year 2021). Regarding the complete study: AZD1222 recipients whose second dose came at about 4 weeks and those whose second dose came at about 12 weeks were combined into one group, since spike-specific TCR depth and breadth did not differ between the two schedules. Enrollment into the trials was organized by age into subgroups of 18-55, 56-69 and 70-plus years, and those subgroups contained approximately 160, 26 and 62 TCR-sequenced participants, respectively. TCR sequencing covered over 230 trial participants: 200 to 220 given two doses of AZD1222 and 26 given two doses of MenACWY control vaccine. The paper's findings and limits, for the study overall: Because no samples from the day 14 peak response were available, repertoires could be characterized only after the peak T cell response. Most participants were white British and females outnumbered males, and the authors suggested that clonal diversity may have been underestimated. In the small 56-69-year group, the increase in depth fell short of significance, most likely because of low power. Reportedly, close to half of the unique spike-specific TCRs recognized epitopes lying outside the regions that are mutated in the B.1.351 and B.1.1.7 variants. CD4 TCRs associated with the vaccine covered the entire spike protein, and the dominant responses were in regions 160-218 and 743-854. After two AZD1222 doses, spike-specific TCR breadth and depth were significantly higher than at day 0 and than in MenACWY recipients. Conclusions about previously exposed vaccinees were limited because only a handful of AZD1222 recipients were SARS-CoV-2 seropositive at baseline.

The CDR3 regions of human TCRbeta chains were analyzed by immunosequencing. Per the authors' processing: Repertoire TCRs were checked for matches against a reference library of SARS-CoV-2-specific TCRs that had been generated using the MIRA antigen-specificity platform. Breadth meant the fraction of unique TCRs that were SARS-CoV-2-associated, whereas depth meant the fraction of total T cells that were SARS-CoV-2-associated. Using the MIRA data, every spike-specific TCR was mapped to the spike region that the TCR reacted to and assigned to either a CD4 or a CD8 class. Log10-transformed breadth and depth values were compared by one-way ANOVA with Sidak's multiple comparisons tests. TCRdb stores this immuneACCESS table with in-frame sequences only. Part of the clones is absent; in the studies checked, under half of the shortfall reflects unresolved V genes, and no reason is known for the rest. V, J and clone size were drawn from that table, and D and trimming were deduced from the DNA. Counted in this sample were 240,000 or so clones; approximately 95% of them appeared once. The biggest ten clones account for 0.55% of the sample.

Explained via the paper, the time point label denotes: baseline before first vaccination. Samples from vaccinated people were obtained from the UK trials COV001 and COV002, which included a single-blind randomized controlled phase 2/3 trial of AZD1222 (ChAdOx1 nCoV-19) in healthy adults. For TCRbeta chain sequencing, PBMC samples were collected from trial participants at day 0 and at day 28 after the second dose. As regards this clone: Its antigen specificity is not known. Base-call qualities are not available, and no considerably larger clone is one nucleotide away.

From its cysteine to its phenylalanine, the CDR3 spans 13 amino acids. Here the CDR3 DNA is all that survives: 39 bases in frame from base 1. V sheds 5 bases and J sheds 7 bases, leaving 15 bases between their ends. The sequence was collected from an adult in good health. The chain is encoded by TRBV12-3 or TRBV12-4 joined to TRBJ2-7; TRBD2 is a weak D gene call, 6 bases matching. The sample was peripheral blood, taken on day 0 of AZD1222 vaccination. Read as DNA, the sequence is TGTGCCAGCAGTCCCCGTGGAGGGAGGGAGCAGTACTTC. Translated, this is CASSPRGGREQYF.